The sequence of this TCR beta chain was determined in a study of blood T cell repertoires in COVID-19. For the study at large: Both acute and convalescent COVID-19 samples were obtained from the United States, Italy and Spain.

CDR3 size: 18 residues. Per germline, CDR1 PRHDT and CDR2 FYEKMQ (reference sequence). Trimming removed 0 bases from V and 9 bases from J; junction bases left unmatched: 16. Some clones are missing from TCRdb's copy, which holds only in-frame ones; the method was immunoSEQ multiplex PCR. The table includes tens of thousands of clones, around 86% detected once. The receptor was isolated from a man aged 65 to 79 with active COVID-19. The sample comprised peripheral blood. The chain combines TRBV13 with TRBJ2-7, with 11 bases that match TRBD2. The CDR3 DNA sequence: TGTGCCAGCAGCTTAGGTCCGTTCGGGACTAGCGGACCTGGCGGGCAGTACTTC. It yields the protein CASSLGPFGTSGPGGQYF.